A selection of T cell receptor beta chains follows, all from one sample in a study of T cells in Graves' hyperthyroidism and ophthalmopathy. One entry per CDR3 protein, called by TCRdb with MiXCR from the multiplex PCR reads. In the table there are more than 45,000 distinct CDR3 sequences, approximately 50% of which are singletons. The source material was blood. The receptors stem from a woman in her 30s with Graves' ophthalmopathy. Each CDR3 is given with its conserved first and last residue. Fields, in order: CDR3 protein, J gene, V gene, clone size. Clone size is stated in some rows and not others, as once, few, many or a class when expanded.

CDR3: CACSPGTANVLTF
J: TRBJ2-6
V: TRBV11-2
size: once

CDR3: CASSPGAAETQYF
J: TRBJ2-5
V: TRBV18
size: -

CDR3: CATSEGAGETQHF
J: TRBJ2-5
V: TRBV19
size: -

CDR3: CSGEYNPGDEQYF
J: TRBJ2-7
V: TRBV20-1
size: -

CDR3: CATSGIGRGNQPQHF
J: TRBJ1-5
V: TRBV15
size: many

CDR3: CASSSLDRGQSNQPQHF
J: TRBJ1-5
V: TRBV19
size: -

CDR3: CASSWDRTPSTDTQYF
J: TRBJ2-3
V: TRBV7-8
size: -

CDR3: CASGRTGGRAEAFF
J: TRBJ1-1
V: TRBV6-5
size: -

CDR3: CASSLSGANTGELFF
J: TRBJ2-2
V: TRBV13
size: -

CDR3: CASSGIKPDYGYTF
J: TRBJ1-2
V: TRBV9
size: -

CDR3: CASSQSFTGGTQYF
J: TRBJ2-5
V: TRBV14
size: many

CDR3: CASKGRDTEAFF
J: TRBJ1-1
V: TRBV28
size: many

CDR3: CASTLGGDNQPQHF
J: TRBJ1-5
V: TRBV6-1
size: many

CDR3: CATSDGTEGNEKLFF
J: TRBJ1-4
V: TRBV24-1
size: -

CDR3: CSASELTKGADTQCF
J: TRBJ2-3
V: TRBV20-1
size: once

CDR3: CASSLEGRDSFNSPLHF
J: TRBJ1-6
V: TRBV5-6
size: many

CDR3: CASSSPGLAGINEQYF
J: TRBJ2-3
V: TRBV5-1
size: -

CDR3: CASSPGPEQFF
J: TRBJ2-1
V: TRBV19
size: -

CDR3: CAIKGGLAGDISGELFF
J: TRBJ2-2
V: TRBV10-3
size: many

CDR3: CASSASSWGQGRSEQFF
J: TRBJ2-1
V: TRBV19
size: many

CDR3: CASSLGRATGELFF
J: TRBJ2-2
V: TRBV7-3
size: many

CDR3: CATGGQKQETQYF
J: TRBJ2-5
V: TRBV24-1
size: -

CDR3: CAISEGRQQHYGYTF
J: TRBJ1-2
V: TRBV10-3
size: medium-sized

CDR3: CASSFALAGDEQYF
J: TRBJ2-7
V: TRBV11-1
size: many

CDR3: CASTLGPGRYEQYF
J: TRBJ2-7
V: TRBV28
size: many

CDR3: CASTYRGTNQPQHF
J: TRBJ1-5
V: TRBV6-6
size: many

CDR3: CSARDLSTGSYEQYF
J: TRBJ2-7
V: TRBV20-1
size: many

CDR3: CASSKLTVFNYGYTF
J: TRBJ1-2
V: TRBV6-5
size: many

CDR3: CASSPQVGGSFTDTQYF
J: TRBJ2-3
V: TRBV10-3
size: -

CDR3: CASSLSWGYTF
J: TRBJ1-2
V: TRBV7-2
size: medium-sized

CDR3: CAIRTSGRASSYEQYF
J: TRBJ2-7
V: TRBV10-3
size: -

CDR3: CASSHRTVGDKRGSTDTQYF
J: TRBJ2-3
V: TRBV4-2
size: many

CDR3: CASSPSLTGELFF
J: TRBJ2-2
V: TRBV14
size: -

CDR3: CASPLIPEAPENTEAFF
J: TRBJ1-1
V: TRBV5-8
size: many

CDR3: CASSPSDGLTNTQYF
J: TRBJ2-3
V: TRBV7-9
size: -

CDR3: CASSTPGQGAFSEQFF
J: TRBJ2-1
V: TRBV5-6
size: many

CDR3: CASSLGGTTTYEQYF
J: TRBJ2-7
V: TRBV7-9
size: many

CDR3: CASILAGSTEAFF
J: TRBJ1-1
V: TRBV6-1
size: -

CDR3: CVGSRDTNQPQHF
J: TRBJ1-5
V: TRBV7-9
size: -